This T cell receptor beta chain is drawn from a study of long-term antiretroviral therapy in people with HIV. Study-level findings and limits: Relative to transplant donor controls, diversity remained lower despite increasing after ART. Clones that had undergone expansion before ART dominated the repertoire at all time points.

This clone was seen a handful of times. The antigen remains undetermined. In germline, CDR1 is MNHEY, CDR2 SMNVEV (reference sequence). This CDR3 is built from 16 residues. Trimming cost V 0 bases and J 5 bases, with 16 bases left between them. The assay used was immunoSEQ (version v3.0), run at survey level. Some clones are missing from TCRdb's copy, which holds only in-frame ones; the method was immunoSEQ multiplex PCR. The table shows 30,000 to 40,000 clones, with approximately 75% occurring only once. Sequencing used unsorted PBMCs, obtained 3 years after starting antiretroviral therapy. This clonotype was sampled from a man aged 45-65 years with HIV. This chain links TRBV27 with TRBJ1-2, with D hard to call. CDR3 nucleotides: TGTGCCAGCAGTTTATCGATCTCTGGGTTTGGGTATGGCTACACCTTC. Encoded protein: CASSLSISGFGYGYTF.